This T cell receptor (beta chain) was captured by sequencing in a study of T cell responses to AZD1222 COVID-19 vaccine. Germline values: CDR1 SGDLS, CDR2 YYNGEE. The CDR3 has 13 residues. V was shortened by 3 bases and J by 6 bases, with 7 bases between the two germline ends. The data were produced by immunoSEQ multiplex PCR, yet TCRdb's version contains in-frame clones alone and is incomplete. The repertoire holds about 150,000 clones, with 84% as singletons. The chain joins TRBV9 to TRBJ1-6, with unresolved D. This clonotype was sampled from an adult in good health. The specimen was peripheral blood, collected on day 0 of AZD1222 vaccination. The CDR3 sequence: CASSAKLNSPLHF. In DNA, the CDR3 is TGTGCCAGCAGCGCAAAGCTTAATTCACCCCTCCACTTT. Full variable domain (missing parts from reference TRBV9 and TRBJ1-6): DSGVTQTPKHLITATGQRVTLRCSPRSGDLSVYWYQQSLDQGLQFLIQYYNGEERAKGNILERFSAQQFPDLHSELNLSSLELGDSALYFCASSAKLNSPLHFGNGTRLTVT.